This T cell receptor (beta chain) emerged from a study of chemoradiotherapy in HPV16-positive cancers. The data were produced by immunoSEQ multiplex PCR, yet TCRdb's version contains in-frame clones alone and is incomplete. The table lists 9,500 to 15,000 clones, nearly 90% of them singletons. The CDR3 runs to 16 residues. The germline V gene encodes CDR1 SGDLS and CDR2 YYNGEE. Trimming removed 3 bases from V and 11 bases from J, with 23 bases in between. V gene TRBV9 combines with J gene TRBJ1-4, with D possibly matching TRBD1 (6 bases). The receptor was derived from a human donor with HPV-associated anogenital cancer. This sample was obtained from a patient who underwent chemoradiotherapy. CDR3 sequence (DNA): TGTGCCAGCAGCGAGGGGGGTACAGGCCTCCAGGGGAAACTGTTTTTT. Protein: CASSEGGTGLQGKLFF.